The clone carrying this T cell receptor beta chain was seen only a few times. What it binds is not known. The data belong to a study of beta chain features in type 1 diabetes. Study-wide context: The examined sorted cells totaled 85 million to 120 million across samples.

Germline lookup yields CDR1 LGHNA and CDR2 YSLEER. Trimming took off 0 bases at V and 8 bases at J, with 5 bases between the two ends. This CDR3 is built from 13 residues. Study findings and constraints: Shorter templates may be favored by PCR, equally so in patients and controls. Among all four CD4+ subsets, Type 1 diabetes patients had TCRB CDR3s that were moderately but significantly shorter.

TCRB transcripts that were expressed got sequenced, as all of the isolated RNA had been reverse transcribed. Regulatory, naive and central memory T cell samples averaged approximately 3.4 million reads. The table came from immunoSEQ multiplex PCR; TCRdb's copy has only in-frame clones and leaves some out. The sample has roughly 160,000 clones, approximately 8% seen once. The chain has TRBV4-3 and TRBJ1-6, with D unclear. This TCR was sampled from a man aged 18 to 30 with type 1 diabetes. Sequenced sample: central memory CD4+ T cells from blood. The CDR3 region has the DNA TGCGCCAGCAGCCAAGAAACGGATTCACCCCTCCACTTT. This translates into CASSQETDSPLHF.